This record concerns one T cell receptor (beta chain) sequence. Its antigen is still unknown. The data originate from a study of cytomegalovirus exposure and HLA in healthy donors. The study, taken as a whole, reports: Being indistinguishable, some V segments were excluded, TRBV6-2 and TRBV6-3 among them.

The PCR employed 60 Vbeta primers together with 13 Jbeta primers. TCRdb's table, derived via immunoSEQ multiplex PCR, lists solely in-frame clones and lacks some. The data hold about 120,000 clones, with roughly 80% observed a single time. Trimming removed 2 bases from V and 4 bases from J; junction bases left unmatched: 8. Germline lookup yields CDR1 GTSNPN and CDR2 SVGIG (reference sequence). The CDR3 totals 15 residues. The specimen sequenced was PBMCs. The receptor's source is a female donor in good health and CMV-seronegative. The gene calls are TRBV30 and TRBJ1-5; 7 bases line up with TRBD1. The CDR3 region is CAWSTRQGGNQPQHF. DNA of the CDR3: TGTGCCTGGAGTACGAGACAGGGAGGAAATCAGCCCCAGCATTTT.